This T cell receptor (beta chain) was identified during a study of response to subunit inactivated influenza vaccine. Whole-study results and caveats: The authors suggested that few new T cells are recruited per seasonal influenza vaccination.

A note on this clonotype: What it binds is unknown.

The CDR3 sequence is 15 residues long. Trimming cost V 5 bases and J 1 base; bases outside gene matches: 5. The germline V gene has CDR1 SGHNT and CDR2 YENEEA. From the RT-PCR reads, TCRdb called clonotypes with MiXCR, one entry per CDR3 protein. The sample lists 500,000 or so distinct CDR3 sequences; about 10% were seen once. Sample: PBMCs from blood, taken roughly 45 days after vaccination. The V call is TRBV11-3, the J call TRBJ2-1, with TRBD2 identical over 7 bases. The clonotype was recovered from a man over 45 who received an inactivated influenza vaccine. The CDR3 loop is CASSRGGRSYNEQFF. The CDR3 nucleotides are TGTGCCAGCAGCAGGGGAGGGCGGTCCTACAATGAGCAGTTCTTC.